This passage covers 3 T cell receptor beta chains from one sample sequenced in a study of blood T cell repertoires in COVID-19. The method was immunoSEQ multiplex PCR; TCRdb's version includes in-frame clones alone and lacks a portion of them. This sample has 60,000 to 70,000 clones; under 85% occur once, and the top ten carry less than 7%. The sequencing sample was made of peripheral blood. These receptors all stem from a woman between 65 and 79 years old with acute or convalescent COVID-19.

This clone has only a few counts. This chain links TRBV9 with TRBJ2-1; maybe TRBD1 (5 bases). Trimming removed 0 bases from V and 6 bases from J, with 10 bases in between. The CDR3 length is 14 residues. Germline CDR1 reads SGDLS; CDR2 reads YYNGEE. This chain's CDR3 is CASSVVGRVNEQFF. The DNA for the CDR3 is TGTGCCAGCAGCGTAGTGGGCAGGGTCAATGAGCAGTTCTTC. The full variable domain, with the rest looked up from reference TRBV9 and TRBJ2-1, is DSGVTQTPKHLITATGQRVTLRCSPRSGDLSVYWYQQSLDQGLQFLIQYYNGEERAKGNILERFSAQQFPDLHSELNLSSLELGDSALYFCASSVVGRVNEQFFGPGTRLTVL.

The rearrangement links TRBV12-3 or TRBV12-4 to TRBJ2-5, with a tentative D call TRBD1 (5 bases). Trimming shortened V by 2 bases and J by 5 bases, and 9 bases separated the two germline ends. This CDR3 is built from 13 residues. The CDR3 DNA follows: TGTGCCAGCAGTTTAAGGGGTGTGGAGACCCAGTACTTC. Encoded protein: CASSLRGVETQYF.

The rearrangement uses TRBV20-1 and TRBJ1-2; 12 bases map to TRBD1. The CDR3 totals 14 residues. V gave up 3 bases and J gave up 6 bases; unmatched junction bases: 5. The germline V gene encodes CDR1 DFQATT and CDR2 SNEGSKA (reference sequence). The chain's CDR3 is CSASDGTGGHGYTF. CDR3 nucleotides: TGCAGTGCTAGTGATGGGACAGGGGGCCATGGCTACACCTTC.